This T cell receptor (beta chain) was documented in a study of a mutant IDH1 vaccine in newly diagnosed glioma. Study-wide background: Former treatment meant radiotherapy, temozolomide, or both; the majority had gotten both.

The data were produced by immunoSEQ multiplex PCR, yet TCRdb's version contains in-frame clones alone and is incomplete. The sample comprises 50,000 to 65,000 clones, over 70% of which are singletons, and about 1.3% rests with the top ten. The length of the CDR3 is 16 residues. Losses at the gene ends were 2 bases for V and 2 bases for J; bases not matched to a gene: 6. Germline V gives CDR1 MGHRA, CDR2 YSYEKL. This clone was found once. As yet, its antigen is unknown. The time point here: week 23, last vaccination. Vaccine doses each comprised 300 ug of mutant IDH1 20-mer peptide, with topical imiquimod. Diagnosis in the donors showed new WHO grade 3 or 4 astrocytomas that were IDH1-mutant and ATRX-lost.

The sample in question was PBMCs, obtained from a glioma patient whose treatment included an IDH1 peptide vaccine. The V call is TRBV4-1, the J call TRBJ1-5, with 7 nucleotides matching TRBD1. The clonotype was recovered from a man in his forties or fifties with glioma. CDR3 loop: CASSQLRGIGNQPQHF. The CDR3 coding sequence is TGCGCCAGCAGCCAACTCAGGGGGATCGGCAATCAGCCCCAGCATTTT.